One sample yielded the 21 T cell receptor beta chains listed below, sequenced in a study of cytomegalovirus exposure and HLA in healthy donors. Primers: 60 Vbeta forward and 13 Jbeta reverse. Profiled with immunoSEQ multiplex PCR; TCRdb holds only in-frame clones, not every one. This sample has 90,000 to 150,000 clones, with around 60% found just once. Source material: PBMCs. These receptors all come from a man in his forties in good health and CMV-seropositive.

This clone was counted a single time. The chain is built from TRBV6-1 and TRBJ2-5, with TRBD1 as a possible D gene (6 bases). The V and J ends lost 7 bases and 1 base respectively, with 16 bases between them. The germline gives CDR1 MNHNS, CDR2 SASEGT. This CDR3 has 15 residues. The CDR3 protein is CASNPTGWSQETQYF. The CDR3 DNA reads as TGTGCCAGCAACCCGACAGGTTGGAGCCAAGAGACCCAGTACTTC.

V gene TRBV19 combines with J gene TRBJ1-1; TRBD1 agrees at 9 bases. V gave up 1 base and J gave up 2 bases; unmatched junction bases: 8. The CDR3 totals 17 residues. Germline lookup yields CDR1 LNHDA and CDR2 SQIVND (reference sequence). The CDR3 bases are TGTGCCAGTAGTATAGTTACACAGGGGGCGATTAACACTGAAGCTTTCTTT. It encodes CASSIVTQGAINTEAFF. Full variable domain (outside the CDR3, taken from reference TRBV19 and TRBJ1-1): DGGITQSPKYLFRKEGQNVTLSCEQNLNHDAMYWYRQDPGQGLRLIYYSQIVNDFQKGDIAEGYSVSREKKESFPLTVTSAQKNPTAFYLCASSIVTQGAINTEAFFGQGTRLTVV.

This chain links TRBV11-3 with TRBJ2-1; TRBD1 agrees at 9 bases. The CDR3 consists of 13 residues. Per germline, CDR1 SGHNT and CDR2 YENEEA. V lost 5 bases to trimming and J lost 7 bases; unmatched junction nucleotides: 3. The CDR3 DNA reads TGTGCCAGCAGCAGGGACAGGGAGAATGAGCAGTTCTTC. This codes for CASSRDRENEQFF.

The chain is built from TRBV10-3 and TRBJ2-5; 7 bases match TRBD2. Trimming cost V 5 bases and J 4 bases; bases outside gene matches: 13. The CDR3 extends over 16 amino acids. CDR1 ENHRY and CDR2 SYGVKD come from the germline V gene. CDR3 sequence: CAISYLGRGEGETQYF. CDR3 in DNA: TGTGCCATCAGTTACCTTGGTCGAGGGGAGGGAGAGACCCAGTACTTC.

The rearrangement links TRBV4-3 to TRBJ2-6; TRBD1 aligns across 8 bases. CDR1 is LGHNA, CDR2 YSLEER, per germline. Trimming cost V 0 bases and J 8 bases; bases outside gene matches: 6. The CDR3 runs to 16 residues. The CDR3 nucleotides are TGCGCCAGCAGCCAAGATCCAGGGACAGGTACCAACGTCCTGACTTTC. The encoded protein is CASSQDPGTGTNVLTF.

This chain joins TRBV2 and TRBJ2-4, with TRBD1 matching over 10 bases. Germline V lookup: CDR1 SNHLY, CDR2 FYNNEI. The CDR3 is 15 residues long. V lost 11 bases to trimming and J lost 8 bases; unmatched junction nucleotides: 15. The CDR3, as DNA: TGTGCCGGGAACTCGGTGGGGACAGGGGAAGACATTCAGTACTTC. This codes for CAGNSVGTGEDIQYF.

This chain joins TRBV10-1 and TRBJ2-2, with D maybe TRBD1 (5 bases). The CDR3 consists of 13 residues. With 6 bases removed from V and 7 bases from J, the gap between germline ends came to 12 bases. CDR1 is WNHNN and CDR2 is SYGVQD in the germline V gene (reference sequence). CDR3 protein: CASSPTAYGELFF. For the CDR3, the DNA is TGCGCCAGCAGCCCGACAGCATACGGGGAGCTGTTTTTT.

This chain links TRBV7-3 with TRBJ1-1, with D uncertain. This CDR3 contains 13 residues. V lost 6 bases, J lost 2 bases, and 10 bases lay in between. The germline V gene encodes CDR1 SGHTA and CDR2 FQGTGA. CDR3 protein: CASSSTINTEAFF. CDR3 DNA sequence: TGTGCCAGCAGTTCCACTATAAACACTGAAGCTTTCTTT.

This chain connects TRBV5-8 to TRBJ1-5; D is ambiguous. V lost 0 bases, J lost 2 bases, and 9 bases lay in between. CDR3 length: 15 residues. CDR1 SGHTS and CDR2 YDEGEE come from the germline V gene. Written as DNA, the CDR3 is TGTGCCAGCAGCTTGGCCGGGATGGGCAATCAGCCCCAGCATTTT. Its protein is CASSLAGMGNQPQHF. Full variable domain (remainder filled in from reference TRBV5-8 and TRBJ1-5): EAGVTQSPTHLIKTRGQQATLRCSPISGHTSVYWYQQALGLGLQFLLWYDEGEERNRGNFPPRFSGRQFPNYSSELNVNALELEDSALYLCASSLAGMGNQPQHFGDGTRLSIL.

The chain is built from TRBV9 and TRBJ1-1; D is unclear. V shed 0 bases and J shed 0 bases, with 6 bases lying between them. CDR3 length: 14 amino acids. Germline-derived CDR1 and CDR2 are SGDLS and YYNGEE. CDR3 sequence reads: CASSVGAMNTEAFF. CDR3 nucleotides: TGTGCCAGCAGCGTAGGGGCGATGAACACTGAAGCTTTCTTT.

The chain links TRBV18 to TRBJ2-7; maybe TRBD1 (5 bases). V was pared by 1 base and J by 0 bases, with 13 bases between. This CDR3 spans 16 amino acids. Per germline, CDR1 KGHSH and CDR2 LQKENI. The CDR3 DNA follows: TGTGCCAGCTCACCACTCCCGACAGCGATCTCCTACGAGCAGTACTTC. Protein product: CASSPLPTAISYEQYF.

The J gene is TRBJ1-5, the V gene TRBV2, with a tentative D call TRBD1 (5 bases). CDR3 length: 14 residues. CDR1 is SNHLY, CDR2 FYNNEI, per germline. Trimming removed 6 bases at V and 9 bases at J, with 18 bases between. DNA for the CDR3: TGTGCCAGCAGGCGGGACGGCCAGATTGGGCCCCAGCATTTT. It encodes CASRRDGQIGPQHF.

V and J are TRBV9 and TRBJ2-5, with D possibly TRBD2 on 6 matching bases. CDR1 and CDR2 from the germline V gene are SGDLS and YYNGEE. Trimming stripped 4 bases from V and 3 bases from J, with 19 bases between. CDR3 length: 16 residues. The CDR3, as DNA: TGTGCCAGCAGCCCCTCCGCGGGGCTCAGGGAAGAGACCCAGTACTTC. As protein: CASSPSAGLREETQYF.

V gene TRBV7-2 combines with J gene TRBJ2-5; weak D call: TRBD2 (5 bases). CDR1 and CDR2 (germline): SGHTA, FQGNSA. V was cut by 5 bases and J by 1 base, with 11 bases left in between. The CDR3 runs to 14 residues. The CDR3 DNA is TGTGCCAGCAGCCCCCCGGGATTCCAAGAGACCCAGTACTTC. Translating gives CASSPPGFQETQYF.

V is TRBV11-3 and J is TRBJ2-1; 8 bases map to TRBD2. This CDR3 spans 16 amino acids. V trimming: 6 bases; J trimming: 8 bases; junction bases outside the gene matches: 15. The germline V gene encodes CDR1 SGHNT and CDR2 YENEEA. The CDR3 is CASSPRPGTRGDEQFF. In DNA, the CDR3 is TGTGCCAGCAGTCCTCGACCCGGGACTAGAGGTGATGAGCAGTTCTTC.

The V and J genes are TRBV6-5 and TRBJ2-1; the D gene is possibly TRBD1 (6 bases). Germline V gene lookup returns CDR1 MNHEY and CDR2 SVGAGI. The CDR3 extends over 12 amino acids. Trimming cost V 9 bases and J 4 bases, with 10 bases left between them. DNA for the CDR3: TGTGCCAGTGCTGGACAGTACAATGAGCAGTTCTTC. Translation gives CASAGQYNEQFF.

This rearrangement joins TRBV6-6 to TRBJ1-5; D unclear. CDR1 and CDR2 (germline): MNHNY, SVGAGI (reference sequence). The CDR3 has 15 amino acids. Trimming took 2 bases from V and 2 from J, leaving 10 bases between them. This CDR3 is CASSYSDSGNQPQHF. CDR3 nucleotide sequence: TGTGCCAGCAGTTACAGCGATTCGGGCAATCAGCCCCAGCATTTT.

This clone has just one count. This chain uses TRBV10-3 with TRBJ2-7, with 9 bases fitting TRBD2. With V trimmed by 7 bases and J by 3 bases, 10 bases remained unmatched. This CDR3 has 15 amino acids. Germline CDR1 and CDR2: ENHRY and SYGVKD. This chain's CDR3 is CAITEGTSKIYEQYF. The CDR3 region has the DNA TGTGCCATCACTGAAGGGACTAGCAAAATCTACGAGCAGTACTTC.

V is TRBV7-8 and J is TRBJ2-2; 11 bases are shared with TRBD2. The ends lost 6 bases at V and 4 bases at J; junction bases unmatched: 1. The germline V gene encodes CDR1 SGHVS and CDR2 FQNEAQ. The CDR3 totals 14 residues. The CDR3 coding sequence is TGTGCCAGCAGTGGGACTAGCGGCACCGGGGAGCTGTTTTTT. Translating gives CASSGTSGTGELFF.

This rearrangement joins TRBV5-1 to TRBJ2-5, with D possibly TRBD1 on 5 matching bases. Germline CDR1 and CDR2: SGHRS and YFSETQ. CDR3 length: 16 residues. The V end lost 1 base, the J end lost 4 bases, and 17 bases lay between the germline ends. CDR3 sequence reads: CASSLWAGPIGETQYF. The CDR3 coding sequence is TGCGCCAGCAGCTTGTGGGCAGGGCCCATCGGAGAGACCCAGTACTTC.

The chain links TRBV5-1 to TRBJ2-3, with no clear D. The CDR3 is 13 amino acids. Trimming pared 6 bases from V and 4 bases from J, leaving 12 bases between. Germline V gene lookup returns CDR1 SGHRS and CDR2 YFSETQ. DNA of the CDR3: TGCGCCAGCACCAAACTGCAGGCAGATACGCAGTATTTT. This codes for CASTKLQADTQYF.